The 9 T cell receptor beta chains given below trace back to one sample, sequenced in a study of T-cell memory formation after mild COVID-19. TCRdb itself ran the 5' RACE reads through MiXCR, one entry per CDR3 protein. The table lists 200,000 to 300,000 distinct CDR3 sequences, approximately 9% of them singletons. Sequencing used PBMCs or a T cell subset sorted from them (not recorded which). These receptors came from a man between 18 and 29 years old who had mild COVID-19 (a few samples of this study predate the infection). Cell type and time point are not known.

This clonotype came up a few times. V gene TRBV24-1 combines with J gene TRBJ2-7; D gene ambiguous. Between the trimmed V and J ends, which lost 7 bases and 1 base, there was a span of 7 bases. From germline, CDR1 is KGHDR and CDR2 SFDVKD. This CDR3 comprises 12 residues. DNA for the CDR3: TGTGCCACCAGGACGGATTCCTACGAGCAGTACTTC. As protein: CATRTDSYEQYF.

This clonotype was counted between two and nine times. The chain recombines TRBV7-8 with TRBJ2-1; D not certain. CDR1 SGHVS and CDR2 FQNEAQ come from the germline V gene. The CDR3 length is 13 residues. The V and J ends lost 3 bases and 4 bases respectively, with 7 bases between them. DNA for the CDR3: TGTGCCAGCAGCTTCCCCCCTTACAATGAGCAGTTCTTC. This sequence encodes CASSFPPYNEQFF. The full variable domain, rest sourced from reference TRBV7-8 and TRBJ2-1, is GAGVSQSPRYKVAKRGQDVALRCDPISGHVSLFWYQQALGQGPEFLTYFQNEAQLDKSGLPSDRFFAERPEGSVSTLKIQRTQQEDSAVYLCASSFPPYNEQFFGPGTRLTVL.

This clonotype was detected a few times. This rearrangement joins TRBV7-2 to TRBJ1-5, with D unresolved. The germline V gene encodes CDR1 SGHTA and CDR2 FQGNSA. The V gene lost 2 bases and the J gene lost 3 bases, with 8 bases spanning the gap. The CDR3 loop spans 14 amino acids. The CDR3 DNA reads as TGTGCCAGCAGCTTAATGCCGGACAATCAGCCCCAGCATTTT. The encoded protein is CASSLMPDNQPQHF.

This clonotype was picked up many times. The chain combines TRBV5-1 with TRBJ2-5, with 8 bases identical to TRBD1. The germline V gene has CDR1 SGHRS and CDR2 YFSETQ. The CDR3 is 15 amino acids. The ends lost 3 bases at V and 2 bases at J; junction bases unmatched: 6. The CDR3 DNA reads TGCGCCAGCAGCTCCGGACAGGGAGATCAAGAGACCCAGTACTTC. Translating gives CASSSGQGDQETQYF. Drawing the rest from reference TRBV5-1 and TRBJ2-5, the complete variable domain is KAGVTQTPRYLIKTRGQQVTLSCSPISGHRSVSWYQQTPGQGLQFLFEYFSETQRNKGNFPGRFSGRQFSNSRSEMNVSTLELGDSALYLCASSSGQGDQETQYFGPGTRLLVL.

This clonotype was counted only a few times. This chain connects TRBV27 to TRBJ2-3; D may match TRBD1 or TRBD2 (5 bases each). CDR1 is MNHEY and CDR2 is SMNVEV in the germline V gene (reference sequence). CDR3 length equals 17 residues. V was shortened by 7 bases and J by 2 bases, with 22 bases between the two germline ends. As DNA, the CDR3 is TGTGCCAGCACCGGGCCGACTACAGGAGCCTACACAGATACGCAGTATTTT. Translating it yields CASTGPTTGAYTDTQYF.

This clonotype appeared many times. The CDR3 DNA reads as TGTGCCAGCAGCTCACGACTAGGGCAGTACTTC. It encodes CASSSRLGQYF. The rearrangement joins TRBV7-8 to TRBJ2-7; D may be TRBD2 (6 bases). Trimming took 4 bases from V and 9 from J, leaving 10 bases between them. From germline, CDR1 is SGHVS and CDR2 FQNEAQ. There are 11 residues in the CDR3.

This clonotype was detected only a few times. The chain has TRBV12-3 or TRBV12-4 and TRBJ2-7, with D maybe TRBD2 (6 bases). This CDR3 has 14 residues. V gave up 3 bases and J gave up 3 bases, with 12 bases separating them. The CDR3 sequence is CASSFSGVGYEQYF. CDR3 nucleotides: TGTGCCAGCAGTTTTTCGGGGGTGGGCTACGAGCAGTACTTC.

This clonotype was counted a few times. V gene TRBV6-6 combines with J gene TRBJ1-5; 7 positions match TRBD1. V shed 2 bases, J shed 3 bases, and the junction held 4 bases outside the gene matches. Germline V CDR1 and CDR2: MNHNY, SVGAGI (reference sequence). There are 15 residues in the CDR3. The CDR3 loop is CASSYKGAINQPQHF. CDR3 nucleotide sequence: TGTGCCAGCAGTTACAAGGGGGCGATCAATCAGCCCCAGCATTTT.

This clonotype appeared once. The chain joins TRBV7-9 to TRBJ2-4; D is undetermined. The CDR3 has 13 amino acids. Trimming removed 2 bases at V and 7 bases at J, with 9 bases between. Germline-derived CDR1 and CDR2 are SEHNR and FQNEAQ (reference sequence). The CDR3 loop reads CASSLTTTNIQYF. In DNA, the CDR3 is TGTGCCAGCAGCTTAACGACAACCAACATTCAGTACTTC.